This T cell receptor beta chain was found in a study of shared clonotypes between healthy human individuals. Study-wide findings and caveats: Researchers sampled blood only, noting tissue repertoires likely differ.

Original handling: Filtering differed, since immunoSEQ gave only junction sequences and no quality scores. The repertoire was sequenced with immunoSEQ multiplex PCR; TCRdb's copy has only in-frame clones and lacks some. The DNA was the basis for D and trimming; V, J and clone size are from that table. The sample shows approximately 320,000 clones, around 86% of them seen only once. Worth noting for this clone: Its antigen is still unknown.

The receptor's source is a man aged 18 to 35 in good health. What was sequenced was memory CD8+ T cells sorted from blood. Specified subset: CD45RO+ cells pooled with CCR7-negative TemRA cells.

The CDR3 region is CASSLLAGGNNEQFF. The CDR3 bases are TGTGCCAGCAGCCTACTAGCGGGAGGGAACAATGAGCAGTTCTTC. The rearrangement links TRBV27 to TRBJ2-1; 13 bases map to TRBD2. The CDR3 runs 15 residues. V shed 6 bases, J shed 5 bases, and the junction held 4 bases outside the gene matches. Germline assignment: CDR1 MNHEY and CDR2 SMNVEV (reference sequence).